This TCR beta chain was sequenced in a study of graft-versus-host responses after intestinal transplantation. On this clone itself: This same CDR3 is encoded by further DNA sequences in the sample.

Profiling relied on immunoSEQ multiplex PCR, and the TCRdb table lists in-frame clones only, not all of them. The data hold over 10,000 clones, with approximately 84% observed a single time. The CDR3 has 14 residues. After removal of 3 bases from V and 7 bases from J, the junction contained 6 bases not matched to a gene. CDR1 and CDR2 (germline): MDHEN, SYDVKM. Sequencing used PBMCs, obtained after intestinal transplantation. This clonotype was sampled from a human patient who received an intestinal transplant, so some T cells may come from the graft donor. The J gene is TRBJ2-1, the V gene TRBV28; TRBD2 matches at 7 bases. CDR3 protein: CASSLETSSNEQFF. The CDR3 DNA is TGTGCCAGCAGTTTGGAGACTAGCTCTAATGAGCAGTTCTTC.